The subject of this entry is one T cell receptor beta chain. Its antigen is not known. The data belong to a study of T cells in localized non-small cell lung cancer. Overall study findings and caveats: T cell clonality was highest in uninvolved adjacent lung, above tumor. Greater T cell density in blood accompanied longer overall survival. Appearance in adjacent lung was seen for a median roughly 50 of the top 100 tumor clones.

Produced via immunoSEQ multiplex PCR; TCRdb's table is partial and in-frame only. The sample holds 40,000 to 50,000 clones, about nine tenths seen once. The specimen comprised peripheral blood, sampled before any cancer treatment. This clonotype was sampled from a female donor of 60 years or more with stage I squamous cell lung carcinoma.

The CDR3 nucleotides read TGTGCCTGGAGGTGGAAAAAGGTTAATGAAAAACTGTTTTTT. This gives the protein CAWRWKKVNEKLFF. The V and J genes are TRBV30 and TRBJ1-4; D gene ambiguous. The CDR3 has 14 amino acids. V shed 3 bases and J shed 4 bases, with 12 bases lying between them. Per the germline V gene, CDR1 is GTSNPN and CDR2 is SVGIG (reference sequence).